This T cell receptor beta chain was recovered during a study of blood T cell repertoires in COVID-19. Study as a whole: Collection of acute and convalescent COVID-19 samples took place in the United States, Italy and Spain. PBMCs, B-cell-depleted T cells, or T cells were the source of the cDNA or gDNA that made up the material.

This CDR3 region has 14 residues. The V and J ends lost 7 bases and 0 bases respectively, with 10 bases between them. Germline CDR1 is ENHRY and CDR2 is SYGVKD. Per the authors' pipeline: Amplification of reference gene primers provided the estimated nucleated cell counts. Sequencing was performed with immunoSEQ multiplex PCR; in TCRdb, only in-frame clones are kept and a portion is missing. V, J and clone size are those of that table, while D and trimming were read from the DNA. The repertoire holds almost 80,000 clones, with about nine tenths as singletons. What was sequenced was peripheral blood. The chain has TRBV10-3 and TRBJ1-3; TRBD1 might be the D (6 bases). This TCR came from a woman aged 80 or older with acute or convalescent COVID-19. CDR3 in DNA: TGTGCCATCAAGGACAGCAACTCTGGAAACACCATATATTTT. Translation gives CAIKDSNSGNTIYF.